The sequence of this TCR beta chain was determined in a study of blood T cell repertoires in COVID-19. For the study at large: T cells, B-cell-depleted T cells, or PBMCs provided the cDNA or gDNA that served as material.

The CDR3 is 14 residues long. Trimming pared 6 bases from V and 9 bases from J, leaving 20 bases between. From germline, CDR1 is MNHEY and CDR2 SVGAGI. In the original analysis: Reference gene primer amplification gave nucleated cell count estimates. TCRdb's copy holds only in-frame clones and misses some; the assay was immunoSEQ multiplex PCR. V and J calls and clone size follow that table, whereas D and trimming were derived from the DNA. This table has some 97,000 clones, about 80% appearing once. This clonotype originated in a woman in her sixties or seventies with acute or convalescent COVID-19. The rearrangement links TRBV6-5 to TRBJ1-1; possibly TRBD1 for D (5 bases). The sequencing input was peripheral blood. DNA of the CDR3: TGTGCCAGCAGAGTGGAAGATCAGGGTTTGCAAGCTTTCTTT. Amino acids: CASRVEDQGLQAFF.